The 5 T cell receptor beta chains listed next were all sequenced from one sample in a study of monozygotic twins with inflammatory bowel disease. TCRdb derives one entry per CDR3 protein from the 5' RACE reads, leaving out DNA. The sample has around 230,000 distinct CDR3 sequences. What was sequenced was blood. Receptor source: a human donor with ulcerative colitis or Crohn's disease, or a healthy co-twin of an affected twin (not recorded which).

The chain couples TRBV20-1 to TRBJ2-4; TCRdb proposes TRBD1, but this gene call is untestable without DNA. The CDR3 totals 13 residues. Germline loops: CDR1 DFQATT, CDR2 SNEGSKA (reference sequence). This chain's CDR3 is CSAPTQGKNIQYF.

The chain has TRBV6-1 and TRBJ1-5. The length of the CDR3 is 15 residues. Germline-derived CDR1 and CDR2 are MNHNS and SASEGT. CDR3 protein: CASSRLWPAKQPQHF.

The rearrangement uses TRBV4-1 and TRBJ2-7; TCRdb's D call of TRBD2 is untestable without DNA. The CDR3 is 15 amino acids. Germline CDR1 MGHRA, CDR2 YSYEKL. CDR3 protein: CASSQEGSTIYEQYF.

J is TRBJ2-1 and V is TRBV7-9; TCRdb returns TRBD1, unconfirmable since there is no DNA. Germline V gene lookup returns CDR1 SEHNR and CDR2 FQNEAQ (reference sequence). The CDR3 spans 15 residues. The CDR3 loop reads CASSLPRQGQNEQFF.

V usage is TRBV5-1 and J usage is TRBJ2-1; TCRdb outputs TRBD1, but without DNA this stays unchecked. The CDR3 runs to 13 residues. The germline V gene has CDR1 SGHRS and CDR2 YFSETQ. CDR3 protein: CASSPDRINEQFF. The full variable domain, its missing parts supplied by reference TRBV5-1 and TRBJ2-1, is KAGVTQTPRYLIKTRGQQVTLSCSPISGHRSVSWYQQTPGQGLQFLFEYFSETQRNKGNFPGRFSGRQFSNSRSEMNVSTLELGDSALYLCASSPDRINEQFFGPGTRLTVL.